The rows below give T cell receptor beta chains drawn from one sample of a study of blood T cell repertoires in COVID-19. The assay was immunoSEQ multiplex PCR, and TCRdb's table has in-frame clones only and misses some. The sample has about 170,000 clones, around 88% seen once. Sequenced: peripheral blood. The receptors derive from a woman in her 70s who had recovered from COVID-19. Both conserved end residues are part of each CDR3. A D gene is named only where the DNA matches it firmly. Some rows have no size entry. The others give once, few or many, or a class for an expanded clone.

D gene,clone size,J gene,V gene,CDR3 DNA,CDR3 protein
-,-,TRBJ1-2,TRBV6-1,TGTGCCAGCAGTGACGCAGGATATGGCTACACCTTC,CASSDAGYGYTF
-,few,TRBJ2-7,TRBV18,TGTGCCAGCTCACCGGGGCCGTACTCCTACGAGCAGTACTTC,CASSPGPYSYEQYF
-,-,TRBJ1-2,TRBV28,TGTGCCAGCACCCGGGCGGGGGGGATCTATGGCTACACCTTC,CASTRAGGIYGYTF
TRBD2,-,TRBJ2-7,TRBV7-2,TGTGCCAGCAGCTTAAGGGGACTAGTCAGCGAGCAGTACTTC,CASSLRGLVSEQYF
-,-,TRBJ2-7,TRBV9,TGTGCCAGCAGCGTATCCGTAGCGGATGCCTACGAGCAGTACTTC,CASSVSVADAYEQYF
TRBD1,-,TRBJ1-4,TRBV4-2,TGTGCCAGCAGCCAAATGGGGAACGCAGGGGGAGAAAAACTGTTTTTT,CASSQMGNAGGEKLFF
-,-,TRBJ1-2,TRBV3-1/TRBV3-2,TGTGCCAGCAGCCAAGATCTTTCCCAGGGCTATGGCTACACCTTC,CASSQDLSQGYGYTF
-,once,TRBJ2-3,TRBV24-1,TGTGCCACCAGTGACCCTCCCTCTGACTTAGATACGCAGTATTTT,CATSDPPSDLDTQYF
-,-,TRBJ1-2,TRBV18,TGTGCCAGCTCACCATACCGGGAGCCCAACTATGGCTACACCTTC,CASSPYREPNYGYTF
-,once,TRBJ1-1,TRBV18,TGTGCCAGCTCCCGACAGGCAGGGGCCTTCAACACTGAAGCTTTCTTT,CASSRQAGAFNTEAFF
-,once,TRBJ2-5,TRBV19,TGTGCCAGTAGTATGGGCAGGGAAGAGACCCAGTACTTC,CASSMGREETQYF
TRBD2,-,TRBJ2-2,TRBV7-3,TGTGCCAGCAGCTTAGGGTGGGGACTACCGGCGAACACCGGGGAGCTGTTTTTT,CASSLGWGLPANTGELFF
-,few,TRBJ1-1,TRBV6-5,TGTGCCAGCTCCCGGATCTCGGGGGACACTGAAGCTTTCTTT,CASSRISGDTEAFF
TRBD1,-,TRBJ1-1,TRBV5-1,TGCGCCAGCCACCGGACAGGGGGCGCTGGGAACACTGAAGCTTTCTTT,CASHRTGGAGNTEAFF
-,few,TRBJ2-7,TRBV10-3,TGTGCCATCAGTGAAGGGGGGGCCTCTTTGTACGAGCAGTACTTC,CAISEGGASLYEQYF
-,-,TRBJ1-3,TRBV5-4,TGTGCCAGCAGCGGGGGCCCGGGAACCTCTGGAAACACCATATATTTT,CASSGGPGTSGNTIYF
-,once,TRBJ1-1,TRBV7-9,TGTGCCAGCAGCCCCCAGGCGAACACTGAAGCTTTCTTT,CASSPQANTEAFF
-,-,TRBJ2-1,TRBV7-3,TGTGCCAGCAGCTCCCAAACCAGCGGGGAGCAGTTCTTC,CASSSQTSGEQFF
TRBD1,-,TRBJ1-5,TRBV3-1/TRBV3-2,TGTGCCAGCAGCCCTCGGACAGGGGGCAATCAGCCCCAGCATTTT,CASSPRTGGNQPQHF
TRBD2,-,TRBJ2-1,TRBV7-2,TGTGCCAGCAGCCTGCCCGGGACTAGCGGGAAAAATGAGCAGTTCTTC,CASSLPGTSGKNEQFF
-,-,TRBJ1-5,TRBV27,TGTGCCAGCAGTTTCGTAGGAGCTTATAGCAATCAGCCCCAGCATTTT,CASSFVGAYSNQPQHF
-,-,TRBJ1-5,TRBV28,TGTGCCGCCCGGGGTTGGGGAGAAACCTATAGCAATCAGCCCCAGCATTTT,CAARGWGETYSNQPQHF
TRBD2,-,TRBJ2-5,TRBV2,TGTGCCAGCAGTGAGCTAGCGGGACTCCAAGAGACCCAGTACTTC,CASSELAGLQETQYF
-,-,TRBJ2-2,TRBV5-5,TGTGCCAGCACCCACGCAGGGGGGAGTGGCGGGGAGCTGTTTTTT,CASTHAGGSGGELFF
-,-,TRBJ2-3,TRBV7-9,TGTGCCAACCTGGAGGGGCCGGGAGATACGCAGTATTTT,CANLEGPGDTQYF
-,-,TRBJ1-3,TRBV5-1,TGCGCCAGCAGGGCTACGGGGAGCTCTGGAAACACCATATATTTT,CASRATGSSGNTIYF
-,-,TRBJ1-2,TRBV29-1,TGCAGCGCCCCAGGGGCTAAAAACTATGGCTACACCTTC,CSAPGAKNYGYTF
-,once,TRBJ2-2,TRBV2,TGTGCCAGCAACCCCAAGAGGAACACCGGGGAGCTGTTTTTT,CASNPKRNTGELFF
TRBD1,-,TRBJ2-7,TRBV2,TGTGCCAGCAGTGTGGGACAGGGGCACTACGAGCAGTACTTC,CASSVGQGHYEQYF
TRBD2,-,TRBJ2-1,TRBV7-2,TGTGCCAGCAGCTTAGGAGGGGCTAGCGGGAGCTTTGAGCAGTTCTTC,CASSLGGASGSFEQFF
TRBD1,-,TRBJ2-7,TRBV6-2/TRBV6-3,TGTGCCAGCAGTTACTCGGGACAGGGAGACGAGCAGTACTTC,CASSYSGQGDEQYF
-,-,TRBJ2-3,TRBV9,TGTGCCAGCAGCGTAGGAGTCACTCGGGCAGATACGCAGTATTTT,CASSVGVTRADTQYF
TRBD2,-,TRBJ2-1,TRBV4-1,TGCGCCAGCAGCCCCAGGACTAGCGGGAGCTACAATGAGCAGTTCTTC,CASSPRTSGSYNEQFF
TRBD1,-,TRBJ2-2,TRBV6-5,TGTGCCAGCAGGGGGACAGGGTGGGACACCGGGGAGCTGTTTTTT,CASRGTGWDTGELFF
TRBD2,once,TRBJ2-1,TRBV30,TGTGCCTGGACTGGGGCTAGCGGGGGGGTCAGGAATGAGCAGTTCTTC,CAWTGASGGVRNEQFF
TRBD2,-,TRBJ2-1,TRBV11-3,TGTGCCAGCAGCCGGGGGGGGGCAGAGTACAATGAGCAGTTCTTC,CASSRGGAEYNEQFF
-,-,TRBJ1-5,TRBV5-6,TGTGCCAGCAGCTTACAGGATCAGCCCCAGCATTTT,CASSLQDQPQHF
TRBD1,-,TRBJ1-4,TRBV2,TGTGCCATTTCCCCGGCGGGGACAGGGAATGAAAAACTGTTTTTT,CAISPAGTGNEKLFF
TRBD1,-,TRBJ1-2,TRBV5-4,TGTGCCAGCAGCGCTCCGGGACAGCCTCGGGGCTACACCTTC,CASSAPGQPRGYTF
-,once,TRBJ2-7,TRBV20-1,TGCAGTGCCAAGAGCCTGGAGCAGTACTTC,CSAKSLEQYF
TRBD2,-,TRBJ2-1,TRBV4-2,TGTGCCAGCAGCCAAGATAGGGCGGGAGGGTACAATGAGCAGTTCTTC,CASSQDRAGGYNEQFF
-,once,TRBJ2-3,TRBV29-1,TGCAGCGTTGACCGGACAGCTAGCACAGATACGCAGTATTTT,CSVDRTASTDTQYF
-,-,TRBJ1-1,TRBV30,TGTGCCTGGAGTGTAGGGGTTGGCACTGAAGCTTTCTTT,CAWSVGVGTEAFF
-,-,TRBJ2-7,TRBV6-6,TGTGCCAGCAGCCAAGGGGTTTCCGAGCAGTACTTC,CASSQGVSEQYF
-,-,TRBJ2-2,TRBV7-6,TGTGCCAGCAGCTTATTGGGCTCCCGGACCGGGGAGCTGTTTTTT,CASSLLGSRTGELFF
-,-,TRBJ2-3,TRBV7-6,TGTGCCAGCAGCCGCGGCCGACGAGAGGTAGATACGCAGTATTTT,CASSRGRREVDTQYF